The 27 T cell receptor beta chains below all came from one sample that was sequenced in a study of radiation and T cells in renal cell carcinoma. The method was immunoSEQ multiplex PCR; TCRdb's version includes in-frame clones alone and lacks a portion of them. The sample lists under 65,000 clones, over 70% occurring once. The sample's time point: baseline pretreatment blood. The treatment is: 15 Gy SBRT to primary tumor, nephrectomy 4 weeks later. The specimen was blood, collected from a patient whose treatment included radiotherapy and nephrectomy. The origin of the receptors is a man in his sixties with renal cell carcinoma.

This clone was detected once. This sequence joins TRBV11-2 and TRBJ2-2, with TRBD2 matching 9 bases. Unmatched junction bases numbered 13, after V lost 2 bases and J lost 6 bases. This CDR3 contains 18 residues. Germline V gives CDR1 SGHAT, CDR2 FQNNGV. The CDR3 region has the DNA TGTGCCAGCAGCTTAAGTGGGTCTGGCGGGAGGGCCTCCGGGGAGCTGTTTTTT. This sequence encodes CASSLSGSGGRASGELFF.

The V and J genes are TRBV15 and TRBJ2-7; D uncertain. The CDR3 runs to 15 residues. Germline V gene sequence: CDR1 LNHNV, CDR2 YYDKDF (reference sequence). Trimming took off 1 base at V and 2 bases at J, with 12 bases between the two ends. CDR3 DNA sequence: TGTGCCACCAGCAGAGGAGGCCTCAGGACCTACGAGCAGTACTTC. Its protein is CATSRGGLRTYEQYF.

The CDR3 reads CASSRLGYNEQFF. The CDR3 coding sequence is TGTGCCAGTAGCAGACTAGGTTACAATGAGCAGTTCTTC. The chain has TRBV19 and TRBJ2-1; maybe TRBD2 (6 bases). V was trimmed by 6 bases and J by 4 bases, leaving 10 bases between them. This CDR3 spans 13 amino acids. Germline V lookup: CDR1 LNHDA, CDR2 SQIVND (reference sequence). Based on the CDR3 plus reference TRBV19 and TRBJ2-1, the full variable domain is DGGITQSPKYLFRKEGQNVTLSCEQNLNHDAMYWYRQDPGQGLRLIYYSQIVNDFQKGDIAEGYSVSREKKESFPLTVTSAQKNPTAFYLCASSRLGYNEQFFGPGTRLTVL.

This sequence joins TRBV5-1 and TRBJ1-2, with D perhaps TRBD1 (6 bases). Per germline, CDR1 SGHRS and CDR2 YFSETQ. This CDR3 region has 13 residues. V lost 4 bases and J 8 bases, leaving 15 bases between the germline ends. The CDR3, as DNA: TGCGCCAGCAGCGGAACAGGGTTCTGGGGCTACACCTTC. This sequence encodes CASSGTGFWGYTF. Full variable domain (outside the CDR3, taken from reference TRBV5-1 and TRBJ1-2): KAGVTQTPRYLIKTRGQQVTLSCSPISGHRSVSWYQQTPGQGLQFLFEYFSETQRNKGNFPGRFSGRQFSNSRSEMNVSTLELGDSALYLCASSGTGFWGYTFGSGTRLTVV.

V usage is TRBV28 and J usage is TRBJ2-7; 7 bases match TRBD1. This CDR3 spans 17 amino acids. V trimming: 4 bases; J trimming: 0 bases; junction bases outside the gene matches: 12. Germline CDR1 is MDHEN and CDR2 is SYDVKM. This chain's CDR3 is CASSSDRIRGSSYEQYV. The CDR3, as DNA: TGTGCCAGCAGTTCGGACAGGATAAGGGGTAGCTCCTACGAGCAGTACGTC.

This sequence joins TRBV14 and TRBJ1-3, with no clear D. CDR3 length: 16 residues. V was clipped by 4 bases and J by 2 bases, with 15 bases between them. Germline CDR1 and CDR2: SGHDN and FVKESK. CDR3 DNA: TGTGCCAGCAGCCTTTTTCGGGGTGGGCCTGGAAACACCATATATTTT. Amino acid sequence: CASSLFRGGPGNTIYF.

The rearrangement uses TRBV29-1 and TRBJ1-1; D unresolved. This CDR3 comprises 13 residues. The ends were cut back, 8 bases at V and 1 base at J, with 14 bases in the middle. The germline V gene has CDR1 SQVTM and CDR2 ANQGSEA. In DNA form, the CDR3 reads TGCAGCCCTGAGAACCCGGCGAACACTGAAGCTTTCTTT. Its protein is CSPENPANTEAFF. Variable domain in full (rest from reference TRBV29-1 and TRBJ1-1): SAVISQKPSRDICQRGTSLTIQCQVDSQVTMMFWYRQQPGQSLTLIATANQGSEATYESGFVIDKFPISRPNLTFSTLTVSNMSPEDSSIYLCSPENPANTEAFFGQGTRLTVV.

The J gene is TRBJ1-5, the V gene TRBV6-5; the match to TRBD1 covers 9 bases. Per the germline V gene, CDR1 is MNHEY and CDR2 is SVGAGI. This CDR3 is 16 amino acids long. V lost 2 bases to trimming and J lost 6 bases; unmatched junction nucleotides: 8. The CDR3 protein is CASSYTRTGASQPQHF. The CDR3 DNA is TGTGCCAGCAGTTACACTAGGACAGGGGCCAGTCAGCCCCAGCATTTT.

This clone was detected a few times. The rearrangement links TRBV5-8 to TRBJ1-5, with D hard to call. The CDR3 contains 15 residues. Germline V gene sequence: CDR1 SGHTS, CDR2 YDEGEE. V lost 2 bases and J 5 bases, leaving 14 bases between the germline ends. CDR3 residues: CASSFRRVGDQPQHF. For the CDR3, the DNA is TGTGCCAGCAGCTTTCGTAGGGTGGGCGATCAGCCCCAGCATTTT.

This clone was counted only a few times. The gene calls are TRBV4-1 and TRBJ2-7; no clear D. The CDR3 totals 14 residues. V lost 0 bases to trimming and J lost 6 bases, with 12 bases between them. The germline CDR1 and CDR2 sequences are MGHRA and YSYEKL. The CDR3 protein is CASSQDFRISEQYV. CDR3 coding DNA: TGCGCCAGCAGCCAAGACTTCAGAATCTCCGAGCAGTACGTC.

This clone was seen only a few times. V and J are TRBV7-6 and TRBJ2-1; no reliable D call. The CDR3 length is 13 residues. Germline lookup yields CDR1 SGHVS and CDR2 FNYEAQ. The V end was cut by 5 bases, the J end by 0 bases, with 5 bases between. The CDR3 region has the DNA TGTGCCAGCAGCCCCCTCTCCTACAATGAGCAGTTCTTC. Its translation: CASSPLSYNEQFF.

The CDR3 nucleotides read TGTGCCTGGAACCCCGGCAGGGGGCACCATGAGCAGTTCTTC. Translating it yields CAWNPGRGHHEQFF. The V call is TRBV30, the J call TRBJ2-1; TRBD1 matches at 8 bases. Germline V gene data show CDR1 as GTSNPN and CDR2 as SVGIG (reference sequence). This CDR3 is 14 amino acids long. V lost 4 bases to trimming and J lost 8 bases; unmatched junction nucleotides: 10.

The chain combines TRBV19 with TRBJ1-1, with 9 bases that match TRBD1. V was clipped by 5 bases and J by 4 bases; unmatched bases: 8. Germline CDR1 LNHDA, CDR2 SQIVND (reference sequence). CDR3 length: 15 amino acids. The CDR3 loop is CASSVRTGASTEAFF. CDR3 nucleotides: TGTGCCAGTAGTGTACGGACAGGGGCAAGCACTGAAGCTTTCTTT.

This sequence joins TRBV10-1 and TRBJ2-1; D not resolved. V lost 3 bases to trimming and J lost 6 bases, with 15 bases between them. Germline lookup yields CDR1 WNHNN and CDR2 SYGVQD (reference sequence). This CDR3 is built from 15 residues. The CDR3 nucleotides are TGCGCCAGCAGTGAAGGGCAGACCCGAGGCAATGAGCAGTTCTTC. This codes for CASSEGQTRGNEQFF.

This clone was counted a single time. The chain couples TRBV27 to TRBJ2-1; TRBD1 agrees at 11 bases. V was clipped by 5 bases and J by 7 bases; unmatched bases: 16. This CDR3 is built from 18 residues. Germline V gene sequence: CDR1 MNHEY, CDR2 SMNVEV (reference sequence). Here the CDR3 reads CASSGQGAQILVQNEQFF. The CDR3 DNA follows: TGTGCCAGCAGTGGACAGGGGGCGCAAATACTGGTGCAGAATGAGCAGTTCTTC.

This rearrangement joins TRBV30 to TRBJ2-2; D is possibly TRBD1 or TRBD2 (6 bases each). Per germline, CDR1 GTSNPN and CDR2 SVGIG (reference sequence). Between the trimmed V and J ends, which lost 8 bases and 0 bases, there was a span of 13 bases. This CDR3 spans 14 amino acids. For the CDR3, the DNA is TGTGCCGGAAGGGGGGCCGCGAACACCGGGGAGCTGTTTTTT. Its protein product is CAGRGAANTGELFF.

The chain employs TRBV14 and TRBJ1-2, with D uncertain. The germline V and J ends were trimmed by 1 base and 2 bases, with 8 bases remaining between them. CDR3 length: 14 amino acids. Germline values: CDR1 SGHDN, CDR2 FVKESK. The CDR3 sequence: CASSQGAGNYGYTF. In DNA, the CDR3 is TGTGCCAGCAGCCAAGGGGCAGGAAACTATGGCTACACCTTC.

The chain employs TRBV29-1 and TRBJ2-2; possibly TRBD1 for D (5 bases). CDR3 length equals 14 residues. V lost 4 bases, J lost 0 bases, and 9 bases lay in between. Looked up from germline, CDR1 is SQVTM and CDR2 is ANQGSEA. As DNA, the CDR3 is TGCAGCGTTGGCAGGGAAGCGAACACCGGGGAGCTGTTTTTT. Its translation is CSVGREANTGELFF.

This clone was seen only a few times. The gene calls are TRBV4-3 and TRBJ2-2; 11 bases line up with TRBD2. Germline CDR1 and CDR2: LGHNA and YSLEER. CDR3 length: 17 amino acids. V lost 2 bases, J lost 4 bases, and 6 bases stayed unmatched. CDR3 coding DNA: TGCGCCAGCAGCCAAAGTAGCGGGGGGGCCGGCACCGGGGAGCTGTTTTTT. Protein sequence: CASSQSSGGAGTGELFF.

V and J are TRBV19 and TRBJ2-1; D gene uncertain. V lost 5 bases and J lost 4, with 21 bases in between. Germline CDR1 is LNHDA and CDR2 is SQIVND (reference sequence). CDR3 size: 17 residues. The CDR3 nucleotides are TGTGCCAGTAGTCCAACCCCCTCTCGGACCACTTACAATGAGCAGTTCTTC. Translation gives CASSPTPSRTTYNEQFF.

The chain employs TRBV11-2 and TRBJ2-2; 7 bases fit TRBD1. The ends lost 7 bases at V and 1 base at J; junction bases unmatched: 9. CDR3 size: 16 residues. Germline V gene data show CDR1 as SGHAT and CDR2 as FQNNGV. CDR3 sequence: CASKEGAGLNTGELFF. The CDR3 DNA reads TGTGCCAGCAAAGAGGGGGCGGGTTTGAACACCGGGGAGCTGTTTTTT.

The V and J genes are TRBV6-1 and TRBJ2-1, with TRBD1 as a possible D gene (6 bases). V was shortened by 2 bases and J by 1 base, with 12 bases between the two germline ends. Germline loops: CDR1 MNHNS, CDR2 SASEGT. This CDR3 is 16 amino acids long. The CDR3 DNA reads TGTGCCAGCAGTGAATGGGGCAGGGGATCCTACAATGAGCAGTTCTTC. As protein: CASSEWGRGSYNEQFF.

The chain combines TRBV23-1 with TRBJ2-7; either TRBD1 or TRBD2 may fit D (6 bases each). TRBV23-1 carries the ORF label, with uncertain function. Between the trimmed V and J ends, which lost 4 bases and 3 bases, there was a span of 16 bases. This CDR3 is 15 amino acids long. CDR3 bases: TGCGCCAGCAGTCTGATGGGGGGCTTGGGCTACGAGCAGTACTTC. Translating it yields CASSLMGGLGYEQYF.

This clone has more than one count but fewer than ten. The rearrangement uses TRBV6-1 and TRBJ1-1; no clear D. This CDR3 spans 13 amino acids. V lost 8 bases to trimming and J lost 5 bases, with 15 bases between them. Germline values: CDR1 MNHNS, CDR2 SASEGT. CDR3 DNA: TGTGCCAGCCGCCCATTCCCCACAACTGAAGCTTTCTTT. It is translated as CASRPFPTTEAFF.

The CDR3 region has the DNA TGTGCCAGCAGCTTGGAGGGCAATCGAGCTAACTATGGCTACACCTTC. Its protein product is CASSLEGNRANYGYTF. The rearrangement links TRBV5-4 to TRBJ1-2; D is unresolved. Germline V gene sequence: CDR1 SGHNT, CDR2 YYREEE (reference sequence). CDR3 length: 16 residues. Trimming took 0 bases from V and 0 from J, leaving 12 bases between them.

CDR3 sequence: CASSRGDRGADTQYF. The CDR3, as DNA: TGTGCCAGTAGTAGAGGGGACAGGGGAGCAGATACGCAGTATTTT. The chain uses TRBV19 and TRBJ2-3, with 10 bases lining up with TRBD1. This CDR3 is 15 amino acids long. CDR1 is LNHDA and CDR2 is SQIVND in the germline V gene (reference sequence). V shed 4 bases and J 4 bases; nucleotides not matched to a gene: 5.

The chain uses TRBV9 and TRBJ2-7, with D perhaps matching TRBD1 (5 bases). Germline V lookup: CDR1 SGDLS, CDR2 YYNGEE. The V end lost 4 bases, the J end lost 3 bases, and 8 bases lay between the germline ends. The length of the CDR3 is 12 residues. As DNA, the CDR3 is TGTGCCAGCAGCCCAGACAGCTACGAGCAGTACGTC. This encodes CASSPDSYEQYV.